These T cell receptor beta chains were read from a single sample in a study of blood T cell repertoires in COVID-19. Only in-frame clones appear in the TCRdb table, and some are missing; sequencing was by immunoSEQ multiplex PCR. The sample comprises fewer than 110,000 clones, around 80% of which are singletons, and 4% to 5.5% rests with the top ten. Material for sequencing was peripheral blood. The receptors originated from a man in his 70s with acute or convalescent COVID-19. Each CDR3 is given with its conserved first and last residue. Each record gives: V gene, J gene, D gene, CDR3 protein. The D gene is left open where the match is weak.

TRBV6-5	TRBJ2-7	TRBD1	CASSPNRGYEQYF
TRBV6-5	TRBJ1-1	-	CASRRPAGDKGAFF
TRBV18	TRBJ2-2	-	CASSPQQGRGGGELFF
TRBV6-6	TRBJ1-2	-	CASSYSNRVDGYTF
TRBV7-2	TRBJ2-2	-	CASSGGAITGELFF
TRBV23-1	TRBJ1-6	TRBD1	CASSQIEPKPWGQANSPLHF
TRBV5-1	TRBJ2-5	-	CASSLEGVTETQYF
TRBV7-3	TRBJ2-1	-	CASSLSPPGLGEQFF
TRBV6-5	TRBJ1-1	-	CASAATGDTEAFF
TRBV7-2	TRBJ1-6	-	CASSSVQGYNSPLHF
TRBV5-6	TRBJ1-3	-	CASSLSQGAIYF
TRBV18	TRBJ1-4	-	CASSPDRTTNEKLFF
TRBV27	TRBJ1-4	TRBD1	CASSFLSAGGQNEKLFF
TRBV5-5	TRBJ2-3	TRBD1	CASSLPGGLDTQYF
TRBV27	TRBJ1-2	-	CASSIDRRYGYTF
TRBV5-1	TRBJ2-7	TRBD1	CASSLGWDRPGLLYEQYF
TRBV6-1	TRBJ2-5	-	CASSESYQETQYF
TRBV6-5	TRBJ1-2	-	CASRMTADYGYTF
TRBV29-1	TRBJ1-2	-	CSVEDPGKGFTYGYTF
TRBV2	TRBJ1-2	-	CASSELSTANGYTF
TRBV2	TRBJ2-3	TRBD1	CASVTGTGGDPSTDTQYF
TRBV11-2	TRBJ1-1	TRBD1	CASSKAGTGGRTEAFF
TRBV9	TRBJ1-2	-	CASSVVGLYGYTF
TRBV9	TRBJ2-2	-	CASSVATWVPGRGAGELFF
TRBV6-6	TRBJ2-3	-	CASTPNTVSTDTQYF
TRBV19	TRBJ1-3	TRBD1	CASRPGTAISGNTIYF
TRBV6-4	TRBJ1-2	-	CASSDSTRGYGYTF
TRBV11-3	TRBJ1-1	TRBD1	CASSARTGREAFF
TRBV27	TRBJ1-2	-	CASSFTTRGPSYGYTF
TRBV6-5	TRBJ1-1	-	CASREQLNTEAFF
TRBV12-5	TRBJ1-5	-	CASGLSRRGFQPQHF
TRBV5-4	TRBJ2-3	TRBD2	CASSLSLAGGVDTQYF
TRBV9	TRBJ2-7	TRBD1	CASSLGQVPYEQYF
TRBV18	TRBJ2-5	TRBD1	CASSLRQGWERETQYF
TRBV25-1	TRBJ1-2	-	CASSETGVFPTYGYTF
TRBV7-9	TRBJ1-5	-	CASSYGENQPQHF
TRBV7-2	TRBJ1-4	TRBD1	CASRKTGSNEKLFF
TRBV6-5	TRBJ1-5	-	CASSDNWNQPQHF
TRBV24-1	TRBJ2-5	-	CATSDGGQETQYF
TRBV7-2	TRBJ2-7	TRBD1	CASSSRDRGFGEQYF
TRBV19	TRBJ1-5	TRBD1	CASSIGTANQPQHF
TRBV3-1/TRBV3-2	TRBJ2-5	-	CASSPMGGASETQYF
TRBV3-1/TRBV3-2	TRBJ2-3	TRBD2	CASSQASGWGTDTQYF
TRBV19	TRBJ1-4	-	CASMGQVNEKLFF
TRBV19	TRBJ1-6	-	CASKVAGNSPLHF
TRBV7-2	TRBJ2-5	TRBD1	CASSLSDRDGTQYF
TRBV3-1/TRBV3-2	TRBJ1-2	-	CASSPRQDSSYGYTF
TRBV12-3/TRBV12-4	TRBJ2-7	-	CASSLRHEQYF
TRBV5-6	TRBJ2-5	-	CASSFRGYQETQYF
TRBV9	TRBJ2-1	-	CASSVVQGAYNEQFF
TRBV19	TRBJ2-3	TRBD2	CASLAESTDTQYF
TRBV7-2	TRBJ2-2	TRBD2	CASSLAPGGAGTGELFF
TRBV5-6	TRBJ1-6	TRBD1	CASSPGTANSPLHF
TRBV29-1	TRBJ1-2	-	CGEYYGYTF
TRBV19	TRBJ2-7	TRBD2	CASSIGLAGGYEQYF
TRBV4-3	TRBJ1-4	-	CASSQDEEGTNEKLFF
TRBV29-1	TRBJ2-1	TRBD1	CSVERGTGNEQFF
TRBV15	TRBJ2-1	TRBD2	CATTPGGADYNEQFF
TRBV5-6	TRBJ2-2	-	CASSLFQGIGTGELFF
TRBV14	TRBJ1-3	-	CASSEDPAGTRTIYF